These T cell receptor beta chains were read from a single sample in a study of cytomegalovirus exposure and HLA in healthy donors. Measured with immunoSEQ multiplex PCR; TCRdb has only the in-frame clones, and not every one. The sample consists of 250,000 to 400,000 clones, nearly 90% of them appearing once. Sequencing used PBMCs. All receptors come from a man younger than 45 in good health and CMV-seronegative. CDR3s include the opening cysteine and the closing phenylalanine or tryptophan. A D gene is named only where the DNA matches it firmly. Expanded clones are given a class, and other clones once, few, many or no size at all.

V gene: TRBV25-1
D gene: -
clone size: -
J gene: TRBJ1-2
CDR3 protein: CASSESRTLPGRGYTF
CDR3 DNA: TGTGCCAGCAGTGAATCCCGGACGTTACCCGGGAGGGGCTACACCTTC

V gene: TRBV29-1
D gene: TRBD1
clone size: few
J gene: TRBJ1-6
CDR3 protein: CSVGGQGNSPLHF
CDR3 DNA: TGCAGCGTTGGTGGACAGGGGAATTCACCCCTCCACTTT

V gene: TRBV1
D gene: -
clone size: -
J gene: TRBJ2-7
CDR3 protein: CTSSQDGEWPLFYEQYF
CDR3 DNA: TGCACCAGCAGCCAAGACGGGGAATGGCCGCTCTTCTACGAGCAGTACTTC

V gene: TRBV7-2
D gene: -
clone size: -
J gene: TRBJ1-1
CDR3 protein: CASSMDPWGDTEAFF
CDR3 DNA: TGTGCCAGCAGCATGGACCCATGGGGCGACACTGAAGCTTTCTTT

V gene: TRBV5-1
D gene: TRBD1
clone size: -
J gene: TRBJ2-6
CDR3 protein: CASSALDRQPGANVLTF
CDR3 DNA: TGCGCCAGCAGCGCCCTGGACAGGCAGCCTGGGGCCAACGTCCTGACTTTC

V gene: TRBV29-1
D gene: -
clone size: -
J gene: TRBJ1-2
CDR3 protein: CSVAVGADYGYTF
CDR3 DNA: TGCAGCGTTGCCGTGGGGGCCGACTATGGCTACACCTTC

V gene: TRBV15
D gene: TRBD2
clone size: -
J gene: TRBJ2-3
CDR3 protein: CATSRDIGGGTDTQYF
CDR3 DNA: TGTGCCACCAGCAGAGATATCGGGGGGGGTACAGATACGCAGTATTTT

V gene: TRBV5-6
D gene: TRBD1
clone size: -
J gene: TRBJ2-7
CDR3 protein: CASSWDRRYEQYF
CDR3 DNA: TGTGCCAGCAGCTGGGACAGGCGATACGAGCAGTACTTC

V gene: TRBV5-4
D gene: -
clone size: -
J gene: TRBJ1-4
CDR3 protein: CASSFAQGDEKLFF
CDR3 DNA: TGTGCCAGCAGCTTTGCGCAGGGCGATGAAAAACTGTTTTTT

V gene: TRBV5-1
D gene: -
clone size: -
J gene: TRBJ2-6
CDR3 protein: CASSLVQGTGANVLTF
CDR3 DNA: TGCGCCAGCAGCTTGGTTCAGGGTACTGGGGCCAACGTCCTGACTTTC

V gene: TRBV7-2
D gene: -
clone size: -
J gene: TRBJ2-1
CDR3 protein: CASSRGGTVNNEQFF
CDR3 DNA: TGTGCCAGCAGCAGAGGGGGGACAGTAAACAATGAGCAGTTCTTC

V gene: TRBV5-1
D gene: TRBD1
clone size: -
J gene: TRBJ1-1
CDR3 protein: CASSLQGALGEAFF
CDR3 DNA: TGCGCCAGCAGCTTACAGGGGGCGCTTGGTGAAGCTTTCTTT

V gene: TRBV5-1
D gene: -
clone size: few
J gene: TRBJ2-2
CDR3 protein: CASSEGYSKVGELFF
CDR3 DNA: TGCGCCAGCAGCGAGGGTTACTCCAAGGTCGGGGAGCTGTTTTTT

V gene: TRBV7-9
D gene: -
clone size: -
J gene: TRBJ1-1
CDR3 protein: CASRSWSTEAFF
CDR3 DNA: TGTGCCAGCAGGAGCTGGAGCACTGAAGCTTTCTTT

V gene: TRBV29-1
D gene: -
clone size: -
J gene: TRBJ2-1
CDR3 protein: CSAIESSYNEQFF
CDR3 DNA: TGCAGCGCGATAGAGAGCTCCTACAATGAGCAGTTCTTC

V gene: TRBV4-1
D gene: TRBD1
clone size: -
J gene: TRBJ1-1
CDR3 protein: CASSQVEGATEAFF
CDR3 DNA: TGCGCCAGCAGCCAAGTGGAGGGGGCCACTGAAGCTTTCTTT

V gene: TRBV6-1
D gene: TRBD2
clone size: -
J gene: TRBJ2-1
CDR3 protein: CASKASGVSYNEQFF
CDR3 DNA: TGTGCCAGCAAGGCTAGCGGGGTCTCCTACAATGAGCAGTTCTTC

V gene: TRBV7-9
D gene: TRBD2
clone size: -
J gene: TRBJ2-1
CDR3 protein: CASSEGLAGGQEFF
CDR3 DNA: TGTGCCAGCAGCGAAGGACTAGCGGGGGGCCAGGAGTTCTTC

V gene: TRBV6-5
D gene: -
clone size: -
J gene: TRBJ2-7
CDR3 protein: CASSQAGHLMEQYF
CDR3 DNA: TGTGCCAGCAGTCAAGCGGGACATTTGATGGAGCAGTACTTC

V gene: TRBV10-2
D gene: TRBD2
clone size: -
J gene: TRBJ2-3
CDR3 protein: CASSDRRGGDDTQYF
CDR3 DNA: TGCGCCAGCAGTGATCGGCGGGGGGGAGATGATACGCAGTATTTT

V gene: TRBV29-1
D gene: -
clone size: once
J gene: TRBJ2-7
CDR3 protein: CSVEGGSREQYF
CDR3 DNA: TGCAGCGTTGAAGGGGGCAGCAGGGAGCAGTACTTC

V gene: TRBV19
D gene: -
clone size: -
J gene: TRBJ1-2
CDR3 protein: CASTPKQGSYGYTF
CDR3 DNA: TGTGCCAGTACCCCTAAACAGGGAAGCTATGGCTACACCTTC

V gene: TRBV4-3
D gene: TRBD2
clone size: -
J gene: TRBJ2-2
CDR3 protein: CASRTSRITGELFF
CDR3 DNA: TGCGCCAGCAGGACTAGCCGCATCACCGGGGAGCTGTTTTTT

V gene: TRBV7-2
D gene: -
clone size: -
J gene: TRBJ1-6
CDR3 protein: CASNRVEVRSPLHF
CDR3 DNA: TGTGCCAGCAACAGGGTTGAGGTCCGTTCACCCCTCCACTTT

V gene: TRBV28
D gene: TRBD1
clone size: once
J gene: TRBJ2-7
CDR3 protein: CASSLMKGQGHYEQYF
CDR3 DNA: TGTGCCAGCAGTTTAATGAAAGGACAGGGCCACTACGAGCAGTACTTC

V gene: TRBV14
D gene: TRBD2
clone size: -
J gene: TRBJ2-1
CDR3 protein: CASSLSGGYAHEQFF
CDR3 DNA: TGTGCCAGCAGTCTAAGCGGGGGGTATGCCCATGAGCAGTTCTTC

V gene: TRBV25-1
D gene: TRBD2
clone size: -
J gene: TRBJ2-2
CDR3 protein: CASSELERGDSGELFF
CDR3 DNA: TGTGCCAGCAGTGAATTGGAGCGGGGGGATTCAGGGGAGCTGTTTTTT

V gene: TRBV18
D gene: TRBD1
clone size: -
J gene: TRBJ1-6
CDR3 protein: CASSPLTVVGQKGDSPLHF
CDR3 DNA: TGTGCCAGCTCACCACTCACCGTCGTGGGACAGAAGGGAGATTCACCCCTCCACTTT

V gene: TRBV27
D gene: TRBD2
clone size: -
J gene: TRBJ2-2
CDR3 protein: CASSPHGGAVTGELFF
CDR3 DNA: TGTGCCAGCAGTCCCCACGGGGGGGCCGTTACCGGGGAGCTGTTTTTT

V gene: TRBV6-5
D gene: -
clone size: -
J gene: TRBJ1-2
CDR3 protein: CASTLNAGTGGYTF
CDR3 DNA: TGTGCCAGCACACTAAACGCGGGGACGGGTGGCTACACCTTC

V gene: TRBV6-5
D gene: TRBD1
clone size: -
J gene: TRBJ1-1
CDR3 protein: CASSQSGGRNTEAFF
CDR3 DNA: TGTGCCAGCAGTCAATCAGGGGGGCGCAATACTGAAGCTTTCTTT

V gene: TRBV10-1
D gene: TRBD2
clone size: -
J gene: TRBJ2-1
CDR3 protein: CASSLKRGAGTNEQFF
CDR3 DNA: TGCGCCAGCAGCCTGAAGCGGGGGGCAGGCACGAATGAGCAGTTCTTC

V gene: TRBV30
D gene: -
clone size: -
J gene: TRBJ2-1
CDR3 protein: CAWSVADRKFF
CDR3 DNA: TGTGCCTGGAGTGTAGCGGACCGAAAGTTCTTC

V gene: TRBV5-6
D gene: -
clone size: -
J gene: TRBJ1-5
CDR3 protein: CASSLGGGSNQPQHF
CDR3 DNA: TGTGCCAGCAGCTTGGGGGGAGGTAGCAATCAGCCCCAGCATTTT

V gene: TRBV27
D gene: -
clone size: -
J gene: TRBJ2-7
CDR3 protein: CASSLYRNYEQYF
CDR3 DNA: TGTGCCAGCAGTTTATACAGGAACTACGAGCAGTACTTC

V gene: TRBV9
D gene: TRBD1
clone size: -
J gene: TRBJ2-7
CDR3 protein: CASSEGTDSYEQYF
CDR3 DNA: TGTGCCAGCAGCGAAGGGACAGACTCCTACGAGCAGTACTTC

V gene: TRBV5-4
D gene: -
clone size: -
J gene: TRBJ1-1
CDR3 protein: CASSLDRQNTEAFF
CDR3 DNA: TGTGCCAGCAGCTTGGATCGACAGAACACTGAAGCTTTCTTT

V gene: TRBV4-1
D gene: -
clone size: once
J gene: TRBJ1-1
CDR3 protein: CASSPEGHFAEAFF
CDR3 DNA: TGCGCCAGCAGCCCAGAAGGACATTTCGCTGAAGCTTTCTTT

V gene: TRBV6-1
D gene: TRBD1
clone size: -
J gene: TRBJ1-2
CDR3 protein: CASTGGQGSGYTF
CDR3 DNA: TGTGCCAGCACCGGTGGACAGGGATCGGGCTACACCTTC

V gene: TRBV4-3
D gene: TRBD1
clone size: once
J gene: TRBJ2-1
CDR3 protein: CASSQDRGTGVDEQFF
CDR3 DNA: TGCGCCAGCAGCCAAGATAGAGGGACAGGGGTCGATGAGCAGTTCTTC

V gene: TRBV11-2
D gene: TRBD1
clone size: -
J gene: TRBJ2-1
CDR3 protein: CASSRPGQGNEQFF
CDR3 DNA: TGTGCCAGCAGCCGCCCGGGACAGGGAAATGAGCAGTTCTTC

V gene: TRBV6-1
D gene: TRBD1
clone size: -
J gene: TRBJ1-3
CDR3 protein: CASSEARGLGNTIYF
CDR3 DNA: TGTGCCAGCAGTGAAGCGAGGGGGCTTGGAAACACCATATATTTT

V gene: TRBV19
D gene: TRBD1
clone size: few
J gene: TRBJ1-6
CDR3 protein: CASSRLYDRAAYSPLHF
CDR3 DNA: TGTGCCAGTAGTAGACTATACGACAGGGCGGCCTATTCACCCCTCCACTTT

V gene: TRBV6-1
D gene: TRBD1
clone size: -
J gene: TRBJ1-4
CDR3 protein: CASSEGTGGRGEKLFF
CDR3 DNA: TGTGCCAGCAGTGAAGGGACAGGGGGTCGGGGTGAAAAACTGTTTTTT

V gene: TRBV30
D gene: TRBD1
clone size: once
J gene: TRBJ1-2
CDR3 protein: CAWSTDRGQAGYTF
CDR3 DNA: TGTGCCTGGAGTACAGACAGGGGGCAGGCTGGCTACACCTTC

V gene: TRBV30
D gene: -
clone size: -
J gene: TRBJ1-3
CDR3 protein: CAWSVRGGGNTIYF
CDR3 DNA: TGTGCCTGGAGTGTACGGGGAGGTGGAAACACCATATATTTT

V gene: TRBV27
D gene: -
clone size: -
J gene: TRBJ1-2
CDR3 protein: CASSPGRNHGYTF
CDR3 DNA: TGTGCCAGCAGTCCAGGGAGGAACCATGGCTACACCTTC

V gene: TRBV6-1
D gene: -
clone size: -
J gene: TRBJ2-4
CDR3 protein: CASSEGGGDIQYF
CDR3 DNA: TGTGCCAGCAGTGAAGGAGGGGGGGACATTCAGTACTTC

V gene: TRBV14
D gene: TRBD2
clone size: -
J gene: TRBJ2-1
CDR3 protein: CASSQDWSGGPVFF
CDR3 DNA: TGTGCCAGCAGCCAAGACTGGAGCGGGGGGCCGGTGTTCTTC

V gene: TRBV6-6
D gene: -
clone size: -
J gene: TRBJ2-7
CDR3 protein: CASSYSPGQGFYEQYF
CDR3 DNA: TGTGCCAGCAGTTACTCCCCGGGGCAGGGGTTCTACGAGCAGTACTTC

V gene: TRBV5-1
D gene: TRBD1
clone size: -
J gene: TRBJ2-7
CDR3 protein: CASSLGQGAYEQYF
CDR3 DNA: TGCGCCAGCAGCTTGGGACAGGGGGCCTACGAGCAGTACTTC